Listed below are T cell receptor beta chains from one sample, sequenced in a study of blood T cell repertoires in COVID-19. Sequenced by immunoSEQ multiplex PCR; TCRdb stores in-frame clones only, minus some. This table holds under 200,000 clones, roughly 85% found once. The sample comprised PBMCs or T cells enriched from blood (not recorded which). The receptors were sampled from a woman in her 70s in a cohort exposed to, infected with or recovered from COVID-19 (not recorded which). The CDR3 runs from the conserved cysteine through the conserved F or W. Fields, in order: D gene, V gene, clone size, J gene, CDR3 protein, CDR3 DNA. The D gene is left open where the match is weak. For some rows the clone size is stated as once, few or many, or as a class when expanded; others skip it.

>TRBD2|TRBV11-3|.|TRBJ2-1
CASSLGLAQFF
TGTGCCAGCAGCTTAGGACTAGCCCAGTTCTTC
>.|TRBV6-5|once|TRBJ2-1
CASSYGGLYNEQFF
TGTGCCAGCAGTTACGGGGGACTGTACAATGAGCAGTTCTTC
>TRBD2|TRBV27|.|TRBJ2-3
CASSWSGGSTDTQYF
TGTGCCAGCAGTTGGTCGGGAGGGAGCACAGATACGCAGTATTTT
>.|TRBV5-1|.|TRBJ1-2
CASSLDGGKGYTF
TGCGCCAGCAGCTTGGATGGGGGGAAGGGCTACACCTTC
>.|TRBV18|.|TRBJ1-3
CASSPPVVSGNTIYF
TGTGCCAGCTCGCCCCCAGTCGTCTCTGGAAACACCATATATTTT
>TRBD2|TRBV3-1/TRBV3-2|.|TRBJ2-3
CASSRGRGTSFPDTQYF
TGTGCCAGCAGCCGCGGGCGGGGGACTAGCTTTCCAGATACGCAGTATTTT
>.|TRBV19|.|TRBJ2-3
CASSINWLDTQYF
TGTGCCAGTAGTATTAATTGGCTAGATACGCAGTATTTT
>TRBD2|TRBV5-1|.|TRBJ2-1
CASSPRSGTSGRNEQFF
TGCGCCAGCAGCCCTCGTTCCGGGACTAGCGGGAGAAATGAGCAGTTCTTC
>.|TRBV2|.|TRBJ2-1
CASTRTNAGNEQFF
TGTGCCAGCACAAGGACAAACGCAGGGAATGAGCAGTTCTTC
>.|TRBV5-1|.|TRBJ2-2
CASSEQSGELFF
TGCGCCAGCAGCGAACAGTCCGGGGAGCTGTTTTTT
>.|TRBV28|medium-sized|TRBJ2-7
CASQPYSRTYEQYF
TGTGCCAGCCAACCTTATAGCCGGACCTACGAGCAGTACTTC
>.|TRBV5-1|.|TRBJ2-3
CASSSGDIETDTQYF
TGCGCCAGCAGCAGTGGGGACATTGAAACAGATACGCAGTATTTT
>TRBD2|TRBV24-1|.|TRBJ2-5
CATSDFKRGDRETQYF
TGTGCCACCAGTGATTTTAAGCGGGGAGATCGAGAGACCCAGTACTTC
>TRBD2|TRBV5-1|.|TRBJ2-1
CASSGASGSRGRNEQFF
TGCGCCAGCAGCGGGGCTAGCGGGTCCCGGGGGAGAAATGAGCAGTTCTTC
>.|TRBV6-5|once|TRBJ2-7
CASSYLAGSEQYF
TGTGCCAGCAGTTACCTCGCGGGGTCCGAGCAGTACTTC
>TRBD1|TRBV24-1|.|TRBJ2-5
CATRGAEGGGSQETQYF
TGTGCCACCAGGGGGGCGGAAGGGGGCGGCTCACAAGAGACCCAGTACTTC
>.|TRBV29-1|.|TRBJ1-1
CSAQNTEAFF
TGCAGCGCCCAAAACACTGAAGCTTTCTTT
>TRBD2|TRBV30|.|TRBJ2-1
CAWSSGLTFNEQFF
TGTGCCTGGAGTTCGGGACTAACGTTCAATGAGCAGTTCTTC
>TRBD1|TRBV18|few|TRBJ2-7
CASSWTGEEDEQYF
TGTGCCAGCTCCTGGACAGGGGAAGAGGACGAGCAGTACTTC
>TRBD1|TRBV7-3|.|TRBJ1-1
CASSSGQGLEAFF
TGTGCCAGCAGCTCCGGACAGGGACTTGAAGCTTTCTTT
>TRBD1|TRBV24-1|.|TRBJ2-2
CATSDNRGLTGELFF
TGTGCCACCAGTGACAACAGGGGGCTCACCGGGGAGCTGTTTTTT
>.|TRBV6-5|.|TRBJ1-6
CASSYSGGGSSPLHF
TGTGCCAGCAGTTACTCGGGTGGGGGGAGTTCACCCCTCCACTTT
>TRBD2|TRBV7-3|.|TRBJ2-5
CASSPHAGGSETQYF
TGTGCCAGCAGCCCCCACGCGGGAGGCTCAGAGACCCAGTACTTC
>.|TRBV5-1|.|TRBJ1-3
CASSGGAPGNTIYF
TGCGCCAGCAGTGGGGGCGCCCCTGGAAACACCATATATTTT